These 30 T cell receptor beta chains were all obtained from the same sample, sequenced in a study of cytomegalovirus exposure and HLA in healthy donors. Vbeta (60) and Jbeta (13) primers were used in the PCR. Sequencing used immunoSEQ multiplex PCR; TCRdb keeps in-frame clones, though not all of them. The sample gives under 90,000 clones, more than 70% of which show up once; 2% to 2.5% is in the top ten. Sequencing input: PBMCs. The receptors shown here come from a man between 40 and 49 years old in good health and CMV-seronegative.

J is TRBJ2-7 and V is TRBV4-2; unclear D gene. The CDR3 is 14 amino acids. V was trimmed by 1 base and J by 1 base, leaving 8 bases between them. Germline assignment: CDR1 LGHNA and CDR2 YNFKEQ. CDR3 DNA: TGTGCCAGCAGCCAAGTGAGGCAGTCCTACGAGCAGTACTTC. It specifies CASSQVRQSYEQYF.

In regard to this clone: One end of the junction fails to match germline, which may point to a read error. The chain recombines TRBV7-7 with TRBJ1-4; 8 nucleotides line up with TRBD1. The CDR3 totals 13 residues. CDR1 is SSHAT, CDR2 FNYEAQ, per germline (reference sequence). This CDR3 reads CASSQGAWEKLFF. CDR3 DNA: TGTGCTAGCAGCCAGGGGGCTTGGGAAAAACTGTTTTTT.

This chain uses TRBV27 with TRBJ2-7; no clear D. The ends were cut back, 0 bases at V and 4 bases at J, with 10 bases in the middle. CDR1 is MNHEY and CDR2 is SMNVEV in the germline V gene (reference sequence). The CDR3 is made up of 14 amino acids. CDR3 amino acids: CASSLSVVGYEQYF. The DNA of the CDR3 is TGTGCCAGCAGTTTATCCGTGGTCGGGTACGAGCAGTACTTC.

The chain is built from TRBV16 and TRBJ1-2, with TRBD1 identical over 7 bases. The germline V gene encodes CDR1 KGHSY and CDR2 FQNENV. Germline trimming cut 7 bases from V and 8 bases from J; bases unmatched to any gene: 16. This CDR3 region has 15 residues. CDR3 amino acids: CASTSTGGGAGGYTF. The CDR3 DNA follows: TGTGCCAGCACCAGTACCGGAGGGGGCGCTGGGGGCTACACCTTC.

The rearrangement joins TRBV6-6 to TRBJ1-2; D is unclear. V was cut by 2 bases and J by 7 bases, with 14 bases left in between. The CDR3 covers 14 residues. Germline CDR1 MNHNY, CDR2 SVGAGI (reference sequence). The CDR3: CASSYDTAPAGYTF. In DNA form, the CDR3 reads TGTGCCAGCAGTTACGATACAGCCCCTGCTGGCTACACCTTC.

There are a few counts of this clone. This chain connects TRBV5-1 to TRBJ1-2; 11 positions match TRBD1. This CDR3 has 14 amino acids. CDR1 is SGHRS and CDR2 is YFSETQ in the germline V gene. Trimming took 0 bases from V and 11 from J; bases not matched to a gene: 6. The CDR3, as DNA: TGCGCCAGCAGCTTGGCAGGGACAGGGGGTGGATACACCTTC. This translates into CASSLAGTGGGYTF.

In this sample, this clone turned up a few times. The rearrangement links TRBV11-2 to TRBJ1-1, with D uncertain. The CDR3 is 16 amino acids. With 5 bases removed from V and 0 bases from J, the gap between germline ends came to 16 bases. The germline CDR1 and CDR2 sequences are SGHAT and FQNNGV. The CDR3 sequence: CASSPPLRVMNTEAFF. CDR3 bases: TGTGCCAGCAGCCCTCCGTTGAGGGTGATGAACACTGAAGCTTTCTTT. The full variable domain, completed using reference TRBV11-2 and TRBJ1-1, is EAGVAQSPRYKIIEKRQSVAFWCNPISGHATLYWYQQILGQGPKLLIQFQNNGVVDDSQLPKDRFSAERLKGVDSTLKIQPAKLEDSAVYLCASSPPLRVMNTEAFFGQGTRLTVV.

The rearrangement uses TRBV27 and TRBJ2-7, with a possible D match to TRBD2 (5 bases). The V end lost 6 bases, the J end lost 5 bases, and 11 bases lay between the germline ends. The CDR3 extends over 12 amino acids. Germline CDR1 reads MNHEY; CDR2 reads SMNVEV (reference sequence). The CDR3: CASSTVGNEQYF. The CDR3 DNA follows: TGTGCCAGCAGCACGGTCGGGAACGAGCAGTACTTC.

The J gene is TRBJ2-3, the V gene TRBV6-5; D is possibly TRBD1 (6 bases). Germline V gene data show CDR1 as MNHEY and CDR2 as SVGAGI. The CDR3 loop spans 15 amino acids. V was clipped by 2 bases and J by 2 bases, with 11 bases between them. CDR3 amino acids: CASSYQGPYTDTQYF. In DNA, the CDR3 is TGTGCCAGCAGTTACCAGGGGCCCTACACAGATACGCAGTATTTT.

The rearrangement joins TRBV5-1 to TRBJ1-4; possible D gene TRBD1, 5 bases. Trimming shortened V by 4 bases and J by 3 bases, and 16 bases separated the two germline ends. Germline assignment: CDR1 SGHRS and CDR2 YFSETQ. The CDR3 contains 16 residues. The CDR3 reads CASSETPGRPNEKLFF. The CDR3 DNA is TGCGCCAGCAGCGAAACTCCAGGGCGTCCTAATGAAAAACTGTTTTTT.

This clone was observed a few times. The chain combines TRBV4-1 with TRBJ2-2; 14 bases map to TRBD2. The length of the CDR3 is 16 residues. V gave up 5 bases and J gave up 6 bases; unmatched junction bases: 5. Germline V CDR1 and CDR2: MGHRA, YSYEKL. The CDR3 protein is CASSSGLAGGPGELFF. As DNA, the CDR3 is TGCGCCAGCAGCTCCGGACTAGCGGGGGGCCCCGGGGAGCTGTTTTTT.

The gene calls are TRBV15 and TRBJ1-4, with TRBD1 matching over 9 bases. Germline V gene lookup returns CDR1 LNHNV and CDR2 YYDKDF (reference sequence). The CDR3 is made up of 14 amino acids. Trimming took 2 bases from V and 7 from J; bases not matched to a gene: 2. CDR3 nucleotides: TGTGCCACCAGCAGAAACAGGGGGCCTGAAAAACTGTTTTTT. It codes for CATSRNRGPEKLFF. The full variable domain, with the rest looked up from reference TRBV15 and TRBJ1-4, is DAMVIQNPRYQVTQFGKPVTLSCSQTLNHNVMYWYQQKSSQAPKLLFHYYDKDFNNEADTPDNFQSRRPNTSFCFLDIRSPGLGDTAMYLCATSRNRGPEKLFFGSGTQLSVL.

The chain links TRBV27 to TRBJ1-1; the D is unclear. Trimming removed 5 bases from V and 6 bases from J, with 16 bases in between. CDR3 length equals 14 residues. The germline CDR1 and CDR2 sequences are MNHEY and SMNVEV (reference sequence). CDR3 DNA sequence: TGTGCCAGCAGTCCTACCGGGAGACGGGCTGAAGCTTTCTTT. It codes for CASSPTGRRAEAFF.

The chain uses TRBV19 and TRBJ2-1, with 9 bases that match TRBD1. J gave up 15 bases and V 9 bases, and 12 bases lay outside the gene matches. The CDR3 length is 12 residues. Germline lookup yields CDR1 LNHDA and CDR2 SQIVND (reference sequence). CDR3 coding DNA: TGTGCCAGCAGAGGCTTCGGGACAGGGTGGTTCTTC. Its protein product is CASRGFGTGWFF.

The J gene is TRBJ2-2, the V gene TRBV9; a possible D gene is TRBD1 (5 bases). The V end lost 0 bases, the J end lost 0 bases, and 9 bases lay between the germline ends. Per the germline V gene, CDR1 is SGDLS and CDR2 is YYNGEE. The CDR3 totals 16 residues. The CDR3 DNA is TGTGCCAGCAGCGTAGTGGGCAGGGCGAACACCGGGGAGCTGTTTTTT. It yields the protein CASSVVGRANTGELFF.

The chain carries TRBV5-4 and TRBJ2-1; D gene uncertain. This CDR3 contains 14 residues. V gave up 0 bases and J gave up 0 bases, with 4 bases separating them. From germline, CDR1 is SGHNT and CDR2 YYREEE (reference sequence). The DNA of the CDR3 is TGTGCCAGCAGCTTGGACAGCTCCTACAATGAGCAGTTCTTC. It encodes CASSLDSSYNEQFF.

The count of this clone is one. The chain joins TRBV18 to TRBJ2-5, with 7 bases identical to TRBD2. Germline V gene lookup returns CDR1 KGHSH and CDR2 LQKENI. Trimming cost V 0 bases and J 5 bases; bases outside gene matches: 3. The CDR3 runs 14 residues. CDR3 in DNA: TGTGCCAGCTCACCACCGGGGGGGTTGGAGACCCAGTACTTC. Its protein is CASSPPGGLETQYF.

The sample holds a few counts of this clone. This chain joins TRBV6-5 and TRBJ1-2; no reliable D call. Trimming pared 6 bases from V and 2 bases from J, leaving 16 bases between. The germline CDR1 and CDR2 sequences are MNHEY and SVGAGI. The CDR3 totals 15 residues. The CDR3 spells CASSRMPGGNYGYTF. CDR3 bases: TGTGCCAGCAGCCGTATGCCCGGCGGCAACTATGGCTACACCTTC.

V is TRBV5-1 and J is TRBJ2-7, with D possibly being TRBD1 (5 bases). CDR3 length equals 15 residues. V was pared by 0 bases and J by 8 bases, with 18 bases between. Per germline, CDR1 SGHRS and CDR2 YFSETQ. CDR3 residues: CASSLDVQGSLKQYF. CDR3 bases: TGCGCCAGCAGCTTGGATGTCCAGGGATCTTTGAAGCAGTACTTC.

CDR3 protein: CASSYVGQDYGYTF. CDR3 in DNA: TGTGCCAGCAGTTACGTAGGACAGGACTATGGCTACACCTTC. The rearrangement links TRBV6-5 to TRBJ1-2, with 7 bases matching TRBD1. V lost 2 bases, J lost 3 bases, and 3 bases stayed unmatched. The CDR3 is made up of 14 amino acids. The germline V gene has CDR1 MNHEY and CDR2 SVGAGI.

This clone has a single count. For the CDR3, the DNA is TGTGCCAGCTTTGGGGCGGGACCGAGTCTCTCTGGAAACACCATATATTTT. Translating it yields CASFGAGPSLSGNTIYF. This chain joins TRBV7-9 and TRBJ1-3; D is perhaps TRBD1 (5 bases). V lost 8 bases to trimming and J lost 0 bases, with 20 bases between them. This CDR3 comprises 17 residues. The V gene's germline CDR1 is SEHNR and CDR2 FQNEAQ (reference sequence).

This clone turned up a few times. The CDR3 region has the DNA TGTGCCAGCAGTTACAGGGCTAGCGGAGAGACCCAGTACTTC. It translates to CASSYRASGETQYF. The rearrangement joins TRBV6-5 to TRBJ2-5; TRBD2 aligns across 7 bases. Losses at the gene ends were 2 bases for V and 4 bases for J; bases not matched to a gene: 4. CDR1 MNHEY and CDR2 SVGAGI come from the germline V gene. There are 14 residues in the CDR3.

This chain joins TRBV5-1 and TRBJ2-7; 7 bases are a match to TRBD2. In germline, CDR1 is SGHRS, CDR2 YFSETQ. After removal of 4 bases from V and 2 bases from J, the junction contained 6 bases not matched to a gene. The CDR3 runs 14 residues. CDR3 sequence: CASSPTREAYEQYF. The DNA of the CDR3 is TGCGCCAGCAGCCCCACCCGGGAGGCCTACGAGCAGTACTTC.

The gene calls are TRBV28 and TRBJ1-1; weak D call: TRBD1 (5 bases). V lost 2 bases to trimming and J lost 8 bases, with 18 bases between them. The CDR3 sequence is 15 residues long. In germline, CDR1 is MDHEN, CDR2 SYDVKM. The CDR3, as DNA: TGTGCCAGCAGTTTACCCACGGATCAGGGCCCCGAAGCTTTCTTT. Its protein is CASSLPTDQGPEAFF.

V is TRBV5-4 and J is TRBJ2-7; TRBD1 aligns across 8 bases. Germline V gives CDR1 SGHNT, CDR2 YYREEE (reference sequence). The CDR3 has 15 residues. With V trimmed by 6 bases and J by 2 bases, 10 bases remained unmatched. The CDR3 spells CASTNPQGGPYEQYF. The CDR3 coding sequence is TGTGCCAGCACCAACCCACAGGGGGGTCCCTACGAGCAGTACTTC.

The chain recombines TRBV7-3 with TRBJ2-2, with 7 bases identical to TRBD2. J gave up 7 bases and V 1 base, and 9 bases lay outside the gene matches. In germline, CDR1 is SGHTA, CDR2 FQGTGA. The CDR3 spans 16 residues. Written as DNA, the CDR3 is TGTGCCAGCAGCTTAAGGAGCGGATCGGGAGGCGGGGAGCTGTTTTTT. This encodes CASSLRSGSGGGELFF.

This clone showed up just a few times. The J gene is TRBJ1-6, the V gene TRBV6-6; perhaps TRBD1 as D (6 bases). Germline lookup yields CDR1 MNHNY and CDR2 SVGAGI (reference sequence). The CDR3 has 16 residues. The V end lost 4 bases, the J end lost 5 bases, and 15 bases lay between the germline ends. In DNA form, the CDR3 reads TGTGCCAGCAGTTCAGGGGTTGACGAGGATAATTCACCCCTCCACTTT. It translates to CASSSGVDEDNSPLHF.

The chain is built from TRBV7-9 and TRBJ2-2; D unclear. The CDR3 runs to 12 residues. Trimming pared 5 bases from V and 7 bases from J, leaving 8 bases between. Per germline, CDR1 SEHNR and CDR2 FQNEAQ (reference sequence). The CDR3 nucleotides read TGTGCCAGCAGCAGACAAAACGGGGAGCTGTTTTTT. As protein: CASSRQNGELFF.

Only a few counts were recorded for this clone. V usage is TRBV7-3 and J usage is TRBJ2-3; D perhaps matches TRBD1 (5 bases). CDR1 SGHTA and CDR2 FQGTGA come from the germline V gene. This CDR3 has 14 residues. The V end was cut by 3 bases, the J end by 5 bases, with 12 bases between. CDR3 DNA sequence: TGTGCCAGCAGCTTCGGCAGGGTCATAGATACGCAGTATTTT. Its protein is CASSFGRVIDTQYF.

The CDR3 DNA follows: TGTGCCAGTAGTGGTATAGCGGTGGCCTTGTTCTTC. Its protein product is CASSGIAVALFF. The rearrangement links TRBV19 to TRBJ2-1; possibly TRBD2 for D (6 bases). With 5 bases removed from V and 15 bases from J, the gap between germline ends came to 17 bases. The CDR3 consists of 12 residues. Per the germline V gene, CDR1 is LNHDA and CDR2 is SQIVND (reference sequence).